Shown below are 11 T cell receptor beta chains from a single sample sequenced in a study of shared clonotypes between healthy human individuals. Generated by immunoSEQ multiplex PCR, the TCRdb table keeps only in-frame clones and is missing some. This sample yields about 590,000 clones, of which 95% to 96% are seen a single time; approximately 0.1% belongs to the top ten. CD45RO negativity and positive selection for CCR7 defined naive CD8 cells, a population that excluded terminally differentiated effector memory CD45RA+ cells. Sequenced material: naive CD8+ T cells sorted from blood. Receptor source: a woman in her 30s in good health.

The chain joins TRBV13 to TRBJ1-4, with no clear D. CDR3 size: 15 residues. The germline V and J ends were trimmed by 2 bases and 0 bases, with 7 bases remaining between them. The germline V gene encodes CDR1 PRHDT and CDR2 FYEKMQ (reference sequence). CDR3 nucleotide sequence: TGTGCCAGCAGCTTATGGGCGGCAACTAATGAAAAACTGTTTTTT. Amino acid sequence: CASSLWAATNEKLFF.

The chain uses TRBV27 and TRBJ2-1; D unclear. V dropped 0 bases and J dropped 4 bases, with 4 bases sitting between them. The V gene's germline CDR1 is MNHEY and CDR2 SMNVEV (reference sequence). The CDR3 is 13 residues long. CDR3 nucleotides: TGTGCCAGCAGTTTATCCTTTTACAATGAGCAGTTCTTC. This codes for CASSLSFYNEQFF.

The chain recombines TRBV27 with TRBJ2-5, with D maybe TRBD1 (5 bases). With the DNA end fitting TRBJ2-7 better, the J assignment may be wrong. The CDR3 length is 13 residues. The germline V gene encodes CDR1 MNHEY and CDR2 SMNVEV (reference sequence). The CDR3 DNA reads as TGTGCCAGCAGTTTCTCCAGGGATTACGAGCAGTACTTC. Translated: CASSFSRDYEQYF.

The rearrangement links TRBV6-5 to TRBJ2-7; D not certain. CDR1 and CDR2 (germline): MNHEY, SVGAGI. The germline V and J ends were trimmed by 8 bases and 4 bases, with 9 bases remaining between them. The CDR3 is 11 amino acids. CDR3 residues: CASYGGYEQYF. The CDR3 nucleotides are TGTGCCAGCTACGGCGGATACGAGCAGTACTTC.

The chain has TRBV27 and TRBJ2-1; D gene ambiguous. CDR3 length: 15 residues. Germline values: CDR1 MNHEY, CDR2 SMNVEV (reference sequence). V dropped 5 bases and J dropped 0 bases, with 11 bases sitting between them. In nucleotides, the CDR3 is TGTGCCAGCAGTCCAGGACCGTACTCCTACAATGAGCAGTTCTTC. It codes for CASSPGPYSYNEQFF.

The chain carries TRBV19 and TRBJ1-1, with D hard to call. The CDR3 has 12 amino acids. Trimming cost V 6 bases and J 11 bases, with 16 bases left between them. From germline, CDR1 is LNHDA and CDR2 SQIVND (reference sequence). The CDR3: CASRVTDGEAFF. DNA of the CDR3: TGTGCCAGTAGAGTTACAGACGGGGAGGCTTTCTTT.

This clone occurred once. This chain connects TRBV28 to TRBJ1-1; D remains unclear. V lost 3 bases and J lost 0, with 11 bases in between. This CDR3 is built from 15 residues. Per germline, CDR1 MDHEN and CDR2 SYDVKM. The CDR3, as DNA: TGTGCCAGCAGTTTGATCCGGGATCTGAACACTGAAGCTTTCTTT. This sequence encodes CASSLIRDLNTEAFF. The full variable domain, with the rest looked up from reference TRBV28 and TRBJ1-1, is DVKVTQSSRYLVKRTGEKVFLECVQDMDHENMFWYRQDPGLGLRLIYFSYDVKMKEKGDIPEGYSVSREKKERFSLILESASTNQTSMYLCASSLIRDLNTEAFFGQGTRLTVV.

CDR3 protein: CASSSVFRTGRSGYTF. CDR3 nucleotides: TGTGCCAGCAGTTCGGTATTCCGAACAGGGAGAAGTGGCTACACCTTC. The chain has TRBV27 and TRBJ1-2; D perhaps matches TRBD1 (6 bases). CDR3 size: 16 residues. Per the germline V gene, CDR1 is MNHEY and CDR2 is SMNVEV (reference sequence). V lost 4 bases and J 7 bases, leaving 22 bases between the germline ends.

The gene calls are TRBV20-1 and TRBJ2-3, with D unresolved. Germline lookup yields CDR1 DFQATT and CDR2 SNEGSKA (reference sequence). The CDR3 is made up of 10 amino acids. Trimming shortened V by 6 bases and J by 4 bases, and 5 bases separated the two germline ends. The CDR3 protein is CSAAADTQYF. In nucleotides, the CDR3 is TGCAGTGCCGCGGCAGATACGCAGTATTTT.

The gene calls are TRBV15 and TRBJ2-6; D gene uncertain. Per germline, CDR1 LNHNV and CDR2 YYDKDF (reference sequence). CDR3 length: 15 amino acids. Trimming left V 1 base short and J 1 base short, with 5 bases between. CDR3 protein: CATSRGKSGANVLTF. CDR3 nucleotide sequence: TGTGCCACCAGCAGAGGGAAGTCTGGGGCCAACGTCCTGACTTTC.

This chain joins TRBV7-2 and TRBJ2-7; D tentatively fits TRBD1 or TRBD2 (5 bases each). The CDR3 runs to 13 residues. In germline, CDR1 is SGHTA, CDR2 FQGNSA. Trimming left V 7 bases short and J 4 bases short, with 14 bases between. The CDR3 region is CASTPWGSYEQYF. DNA of the CDR3: TGTGCCAGCACCCCATGGGGGTCGTACGAGCAGTACTTC.